This is a list of T cell receptor beta chains from one sample in a study of shared clonotypes between healthy human individuals. Profiled with immunoSEQ multiplex PCR; TCRdb holds only in-frame clones, not every one. The sample holds a few million clones; approximately 94% are singletons and the top ten take under 0.15%. Sequencing was carried out using naive CD4+ T cells sorted from blood. The receptors shown here come from a young man in good health. Both conserved end residues are part of each CDR3. The order of the fields is clone size, D gene, V gene, CDR3 length, J gene, CDR3 DNA, CDR3 protein. The D gene is left open where the match is weak. Clone size is given for some rows only: seen once, a few or many times, or a class if the clone is expanded.

-	-	TRBV19	13	TRBJ2-5	TGTGCCAGTCGGACCTCAAACCAAGAGACCCAGTACTTC	CASRTSNQETQYF
-	-	TRBV6-1	13	TRBJ2-7	TGTGCCAGCAGTTATTACAGGATCTACGAGCAGTACTTC	CASSYYRIYEQYF
-	-	TRBV6-6	14	TRBJ1-3	TGTGCCAGCAGTCACGGGGGTAGAGTGGACACCATATATTTT	CASSHGGRVDTIYF
-	-	TRBV18	14	TRBJ1-6	TGTGCCAGCTCCCCTCTTGGGCCTAATTCACCCCTCCACTTT	CASSPLGPNSPLHF
once	-	TRBV30	15	TRBJ1-6	TGTGCCTGGAGTGACAGACGCTCCTATAATTCACCCCTCCACTTT	CAWSDRRSYNSPLHF
-	-	TRBV30	16	TRBJ2-5	TGTGCCTGGGGAGGGGTTCAGCGCCCTTGGCAAGAGACCCAGTACTTC	CAWGGVQRPWQETQYF
-	TRBD1	TRBV5-1	15	TRBJ2-5	TGCGCCAGCAGCGAAAACCCGGGACAGGGAGAGACCCAGTACTTC	CASSENPGQGETQYF
-	-	TRBV10-3	15	TRBJ2-1	TGTGCCATCAGTGAGTCGGGGATTAGGGCCAATGAGCAGTTCTTC	CAISESGIRANEQFF
once	-	TRBV27	18	TRBJ2-1	TGTGCCAGCAGTTTATTCCTAGCTACTGAAAGCTCCTACAATGAGCAGTTCTTC	CASSLFLATESSYNEQFF
once	-	TRBV7-3	9	TRBJ2-7	TGTGCCAGCAGTTTAAGGCAGTACTTC	CASSLRQYF
-	-	TRBV30	14	TRBJ1-6	TGTGCCTGGACCCCCCCAAGACCGTATTCACCCCTCCACTTT	CAWTPPRPYSPLHF
-	-	TRBV4-2	19	TRBJ1-6	TGTGCCAGCAGCCCTGGCGAGACAGCGGCAAATCTATATAATTCACCCCTCCACTTT	CASSPGETAANLYNSPLHF
-	-	TRBV12-5	11	TRBJ2-7	TGTGCTAGTGGCCTAGGCTACGAGCAGTACTTC	CASGLGYEQYF
-	-	TRBV6-5	14	TRBJ2-5	TGTGCCAGCAGTTACGGTCAGGGGAAAGAGACCCAGTACTTC	CASSYGQGKETQYF
-	-	TRBV2	14	TRBJ1-5	TGTGCCAGCAGTTCCAGGGGAAGCAATCAGCCCCAGCATTTT	CASSSRGSNQPQHF
-	-	TRBV11-2	14	TRBJ2-7	TGTGCCAGCAGCTTAGGACGACAGCGCTACGAGCAGTACTTC	CASSLGRQRYEQYF
-	TRBD2	TRBV7-2	17	TRBJ2-1	TGTGCCAGCAGCTTAACTAGCGGGAGGCCCCCCTACAATGAGCAGTTCTTC	CASSLTSGRPPYNEQFF
-	-	TRBV30	14	TRBJ1-3	TGTGCCTGGAGTAGACAGTCCTCTGGAAACACCATATATTTT	CAWSRQSSGNTIYF
-	-	TRBV27	15	TRBJ2-7	TGTGCCAGCAGTTTATCCAGCCCCCAGCCCCACGAGCAGTACTTC	CASSLSSPQPHEQYF
-	TRBD2	TRBV27	13	TRBJ2-7	TGTGCCAGATCGGGACTAGCGAACTACGAGCAGTACTTC	CARSGLANYEQYF
-	-	TRBV20-1	11	TRBJ2-7	TGCAGTGCCAGTGGGGACTACGAGCAGTACTTC	CSASGDYEQYF
-	-	TRBV5-1	12	TRBJ2-3	TGCGCCAGCAGCTCCGCGTCGCATACGCAGTATTTT	CASSSASHTQYF
once	TRBD1	TRBV7-2	15	TRBJ2-2	TGTGCCAGCAGCTTCTTACAGGGGGACACCGGGGAGCTGTTTTTT	CASSFLQGDTGELFF